Listed below are T cell receptor beta chains from one sample, sequenced in a study of CD8+ T cells in alopecia areata. Here immunoSEQ multiplex PCR was the method, and the copy in TCRdb shows in-frame clones only, minus some. Among about 90,000 clones listed, roughly 46% were seen once. The material was CD8+ T cells sorted from blood, obtained at week 24, from a patient treated with tofacitinib. The source is a human donor with alopecia areata. Each CDR3 is given with its conserved first and last residue.

CDR3 protein	V gene	J gene
CASSYSPGGTQYF	TRBV6-5	TRBJ2-3
CSVSRVWAFF	TRBV29-1	TRBJ1-1
CASRPIGGNQPQHF	TRBV27	TRBJ1-5
CSAIKTAEAFF	TRBV20-1	TRBJ1-1
CASSYRGGSGGELFF	TRBV7-8	TRBJ2-2
CASSLAPEAFF	TRBV7-9	TRBJ1-1
CAWSVIGDEQYF	TRBV30	TRBJ2-7
CASSQDRGRAYEQYF	TRBV14	TRBJ2-7
CASSQGAFEAFF	TRBV14	TRBJ1-1
CASSSGATGYEQYF	TRBV7-8	TRBJ2-7
CSVVLGQGSGNTIYF	TRBV29-1	TRBJ1-3
CASRDRGYGYTF	TRBV6-5	TRBJ1-2
CASSVGLTSYEQYF	TRBV5-4	TRBJ2-7
CASSLRTSGSSYNEQFF	TRBV11-1	TRBJ2-1
CASSGSPGRRPHEQFF	TRBV2	TRBJ2-1
CASRLTQGEEAFF	TRBV7-9	TRBJ1-1
CATSRDRQLNTEAFF	TRBV15	TRBJ1-1
CASRSRGNTGELFF	TRBV27	TRBJ2-2
CASSPPQGALSGANVLTF	TRBV7-9	TRBJ2-6
CASSVMRDRHETQYF	TRBV9	TRBJ2-5
CASSLGPEQYF	TRBV27	.
CASSARTGPYNEQFF	TRBV9	TRBJ2-1
CASSRTREGRQETQYF	TRBV11-2	TRBJ2-5
CASLGLAEALSYEQYF	TRBV6-6	TRBJ2-7
CASSVGSSSTYEQYF	TRBV9	TRBJ2-7
CASSYSSDTEAFF	TRBV6-5	TRBJ1-1
CASSQRPSNTEAFF	TRBV4-1	TRBJ1-1
CASSQEDGAYEQYF	TRBV4-1	TRBJ2-7
CASSVGQSYTF	TRBV9	TRBJ1-2
CASSVTGSPYEQYF	TRBV9	TRBJ2-7
CASSGAREQFF	TRBV2	TRBJ2-1
CASSVGQGLYEQYF	TRBV14	TRBJ2-7
CASSLAGPNYGYTF	TRBV7-6	TRBJ1-2
CASSLGIGENTEAFF	TRBV27	TRBJ1-1
CASSLVGAGTEAFF	TRBV5-1	TRBJ1-1
CASSDGQSNTEAFF	TRBV2	TRBJ1-1
CSAIGGSNTGELFF	TRBV29-1	TRBJ2-2
CASSLVSATNEKLFF	TRBV11-1	TRBJ1-4
CASSQDTAQGGYGYTF	TRBV4-1	TRBJ1-2
CSVRVQADNEQFF	TRBV29-1	TRBJ2-1
CAWSVGLAGEETQYF	TRBV30	TRBJ2-5
CASRPMETSGDQETQYF	TRBV7-9	TRBJ2-5
CASSPLPSGSTDTQYF	TRBV7-6	TRBJ2-3
CASSLSSAGITGELFF	TRBV11-2	TRBJ2-2
CSVYGLADSSYEQYF	TRBV29-1	TRBJ2-7
CASSLRDSYEQYF	TRBV27	TRBJ2-7
CASSLTSSEQFF	TRBV11-2	TRBJ2-1
CASSTHSGSADTQYF	TRBV13	TRBJ2-3
CASSESSGGFYEQYF	TRBV9	TRBJ2-7
CASSEWGLAGSYEQYF	TRBV6-1	TRBJ2-7
CATSEGWGSNSNQPQHF	TRBV15	TRBJ1-5